These 21 T cell receptor beta chains were sequenced from one sample in a study of shared clonotypes between healthy human individuals. Here immunoSEQ multiplex PCR was the method, and the copy in TCRdb shows in-frame clones only, minus some. The sample lists about 380,000 clones, roughly 96% occurring once. Sequencing was done on a sample of memory CD8+ T cells sorted from blood. The subset denotes: CD45RO+ cells pooled with CCR7-negative TemRA cells. The receptors derive from a man aged 25-45 years in good health.

The chain links TRBV29-1 to TRBJ2-7; tentative D call: TRBD2 (5 bases). The CDR3 has 14 residues. Per germline, CDR1 SQVTM and CDR2 ANQGSEA. The germline V and J ends were trimmed by 4 bases and 4 bases, with 17 bases remaining between them. CDR3 DNA: TGCAGCGTTGTGGTCCGTAGCGAGATATACGAGCAGTACTTC. Translating gives CSVVVRSEIYEQYF.

The CDR3 nucleotides read TGTGCCAGCAGACGACTAGCGGGTCCCACCGGGGAGCTGTTTTTT. This translates into CASRRLAGPTGELFF. The rearrangement joins TRBV6-4 to TRBJ2-2, with 10 bases that match TRBD2. J was trimmed by 4 bases and V by 6 bases; bases with no gene match: 5. The CDR3 is made up of 15 amino acids. CDR1 MRHNA and CDR2 SNTAGT come from the germline V gene.

The rearrangement uses TRBV6-1 and TRBJ2-1; 8 bases fit TRBD2. The CDR3 totals 13 residues. V gave up 7 bases and J gave up 10 bases; unmatched junction bases: 9. Germline V lookup: CDR1 MNHNS, CDR2 SASEGT. The CDR3 nucleotides read TGTGCCAGCACCCCGGGGGGGGCCTGGGAGCAGTTCTTC. It is translated as CASTPGGAWEQFF.

The chain joins TRBV2 to TRBJ2-7, with 10 bases matching TRBD1. The V and J ends lost 4 bases and 0 bases, in that order; junction bases with no gene match: 6. The CDR3 covers 16 residues. Per the germline V gene, CDR1 is SNHLY and CDR2 is FYNNEI. The CDR3 loop reads CASSGARQGASYEQYF. Written as DNA, the CDR3 is TGTGCCAGCAGTGGAGCAAGACAGGGGGCCTCCTACGAGCAGTACTTC.

The chain combines TRBV29-1 with TRBJ2-1; D is uncertain. The CDR3 sequence is 13 residues long. Germline CDR1 is SQVTM and CDR2 is ANQGSEA. With 3 bases removed from V and 6 bases from J, the gap between germline ends came to 12 bases. The CDR3 sequence: CSVDDPPGNEQFF. The CDR3 DNA is TGCAGCGTTGATGACCCCCCGGGCAATGAGCAGTTCTTC.

The genes are TRBV5-6 and TRBJ2-1, with 8 bases matching TRBD1. Unmatched junction bases numbered 7, after V lost 1 base and J lost 4 bases. CDR3 size: 16 residues. The germline gives CDR1 SGHDT, CDR2 YYEEEE. The CDR3: CASSLSQGAWYNEQFF. The CDR3 nucleotides read TGTGCCAGCAGCTTGTCGCAGGGGGCGTGGTACAATGAGCAGTTCTTC.

V is TRBV29-1 and J is TRBJ2-1; the match to TRBD1 covers 8 bases. CDR3 length equals 14 residues. The germline V gene has CDR1 SQVTM and CDR2 ANQGSEA. Unmatched junction bases numbered 8, after V lost 6 bases and J lost 4 bases. CDR3 sequence: CSVIWTGYYNEQFF. CDR3 sequence (DNA): TGCAGCGTAATCTGGACAGGGTATTACAATGAGCAGTTCTTC.

The chain recombines TRBV28 with TRBJ2-7, with 9 positions matching TRBD1. Germline V CDR1 and CDR2: MDHEN, SYDVKM. Trimming at V came to 3 bases and at J to 8 bases, leaving 8 bases not matched to a gene. The CDR3 contains 14 residues. The CDR3 loop is CASSFGTGRYKQYF. As DNA, the CDR3 is TGTGCCAGCAGTTTCGGGACAGGGAGGTATAAGCAGTACTTC.

Comments on this clone: Other DNA sequences in the same sample also yield this CDR3. The rearrangement links TRBV5-1 to TRBJ2-1; unclear D gene. This CDR3 is 13 amino acids long. V lost 0 bases to trimming and J lost 7 bases, with 8 bases between them. CDR1 and CDR2 from the germline V gene are SGHRS and YFSETQ. DNA for the CDR3: TGCGCCAGCAGCTTGGGCCAGAGTAATGAGCAGTTCTTC. The encoded protein is CASSLGQSNEQFF.

The chain couples TRBV27 to TRBJ1-5; 7 nucleotides align to TRBD1. The V gene end was trimmed by 6 bases and the J gene end by 3 bases; junction bases not matched to a gene: 5. This CDR3 is built from 14 residues. Germline loops: CDR1 MNHEY, CDR2 SMNVEV (reference sequence). For the CDR3, the DNA is TGTGCCAGCAGACCGGGACAGATCAATCAGCCCCAGCATTTT. The encoded protein is CASRPGQINQPQHF.

This rearrangement joins TRBV2 to TRBJ1-5; D is possibly TRBD1 (6 bases). Trimming stripped 4 bases from V and 4 bases from J, with 11 bases between. The CDR3 length is 14 residues. The V gene's germline CDR1 is SNHLY and CDR2 FYNNEI. The CDR3 here is CASSAGQTNQPQHF. DNA for the CDR3: TGTGCCAGCAGTGCCGGACAGACTAATCAGCCCCAGCATTTT. Together with reference TRBV2 and TRBJ1-5, the CDR3 gives the full variable domain: EPEVTQTPSHQVTQMGQEVILRCVPISNHLYFYWYRQILGQKVEFLVSFYNNEISEKSEIFDDQFSVERPDGSNFTLKIRSTKLEDSAMYFCASSAGQTNQPQHFGDGTRLSIL.

The chain joins TRBV19 to TRBJ1-1; 8 positions agree with TRBD1. The CDR3 contains 14 residues. The germline V gene has CDR1 LNHDA and CDR2 SQIVND (reference sequence). Trimming took 4 bases from V and 4 from J; bases not matched to a gene: 5. The CDR3 region is CASSTGGSGTEAFF. The CDR3 DNA sequence: TGTGCCAGTAGTACAGGGGGCTCTGGCACTGAAGCTTTCTTT. The whole variable domain, filled in from reference TRBV19 and TRBJ1-1, reads DGGITQSPKYLFRKEGQNVTLSCEQNLNHDAMYWYRQDPGQGLRLIYYSQIVNDFQKGDIAEGYSVSREKKESFPLTVTSAQKNPTAFYLCASSTGGSGTEAFFGQGTRLTVV.

The J gene is TRBJ2-3, the V gene TRBV11-3; TRBD2 matches 8 bases. The CDR3 covers 14 residues. The germline V gene has CDR1 SGHNT and CDR2 YENEEA. Trimming removed 4 bases from V and 5 bases from J; junction bases left unmatched: 5. CDR3 sequence: CASSWSGRKDTQYF. The CDR3 nucleotides read TGTGCCAGCAGCTGGAGCGGGAGAAAAGATACGCAGTATTTT.

The chain links TRBV7-9 to TRBJ2-2; D is uncertain. Per the germline V gene, CDR1 is SEHNR and CDR2 is FQNEAQ (reference sequence). CDR3 length: 15 amino acids. The V gene lost 3 bases and the J gene lost 0 bases, with 8 bases spanning the gap. DNA for the CDR3: TGTGCCAGCAGCTTCGTAGGGCCGAACACCGGGGAGCTGTTTTTT. Its translation is CASSFVGPNTGELFF.

The table lists this clone with a few counts. The chain recombines TRBV25-1 with TRBJ1-1; possible D gene TRBD1, 5 bases. Germline V CDR1 and CDR2: MGHDK, SYGVNS. This CDR3 comprises 13 residues. V was trimmed by 7 bases and J by 0 bases, leaving 9 bases between them. CDR3 sequence: CASTSGVNTEAFF. In DNA, the CDR3 is TGTGCCAGCACCTCGGGGGTGAACACTGAAGCTTTCTTT.

As regards this clone: The same CDR3 can be traced to other DNA sequences in this sample. V is TRBV28 and J is TRBJ2-3; 13 bases agree with TRBD2. V dropped 4 bases and J dropped 6; count of bases not matched to a gene: 1. CDR1 MDHEN and CDR2 SYDVKM come from the germline V gene. This CDR3 has 14 amino acids. CDR3 sequence: CASSSTSGRDTQYF. The CDR3 bases are TGTGCCAGCAGTTCGACTAGCGGGAGGGATACGCAGTATTTT.

The gene calls are TRBV6-1 and TRBJ1-5; no clear D gene. CDR1 and CDR2 from the germline V gene are MNHNS and SASEGT. V dropped 2 bases and J dropped 4 bases, with 9 bases sitting between them. The CDR3 spans 14 residues. CDR3 residues: CASSESMGNQPQHF. The CDR3 nucleotides are TGTGCCAGCAGTGAATCTATGGGGAATCAGCCCCAGCATTTT.

The chain employs TRBV30 and TRBJ2-7; no definite D call. Trimming removed 6 bases from V and 2 bases from J, with 11 bases in between. The CDR3 has 12 amino acids. Germline CDR1 GTSNPN, CDR2 SVGIG (reference sequence). The CDR3 loop reads CACVGFTYEQYF. In DNA, the CDR3 is TGTGCCTGCGTAGGCTTCACCTACGAGCAGTACTTC.

This rearrangement joins TRBV4-1 to TRBJ2-3, with no clear D. The CDR3 runs 17 residues. Looked up from germline, CDR1 is MGHRA and CDR2 is YSYEKL. Trimming shortened V by 0 bases and J by 2 bases, and 15 bases separated the two germline ends. The CDR3 DNA reads as TGCGCCAGCAGCCAAGATCGAGCCAGGAGCTTCACAGATACGCAGTATTTT. Translating it yields CASSQDRARSFTDTQYF.

This sequence joins TRBV5-1 and TRBJ1-3; D perhaps matches TRBD1 (6 bases). This CDR3 has 15 amino acids. Trimming removed 2 bases at V and 5 bases at J, with 14 bases between. Per germline, CDR1 SGHRS and CDR2 YFSETQ. This chain's CDR3 is CASSFGGGGRNTIYF. For the CDR3, the DNA is TGCGCCAGCAGCTTTGGAGGGGGTGGCAGAAACACCATATATTTT.

In its sample, this clone was seen a few times. This chain joins TRBV5-1 and TRBJ2-2; 10 bases fit TRBD2. V dropped 3 bases and J dropped 1; count of bases not matched to a gene: 0. Germline values: CDR1 SGHRS, CDR2 YFSETQ. This CDR3 region has 15 residues. The CDR3 DNA is TGCGCCAGCAGCTGGACTAGCGGGAACACCGGGGAGCTGTTTTTT. Its protein is CASSWTSGNTGELFF.